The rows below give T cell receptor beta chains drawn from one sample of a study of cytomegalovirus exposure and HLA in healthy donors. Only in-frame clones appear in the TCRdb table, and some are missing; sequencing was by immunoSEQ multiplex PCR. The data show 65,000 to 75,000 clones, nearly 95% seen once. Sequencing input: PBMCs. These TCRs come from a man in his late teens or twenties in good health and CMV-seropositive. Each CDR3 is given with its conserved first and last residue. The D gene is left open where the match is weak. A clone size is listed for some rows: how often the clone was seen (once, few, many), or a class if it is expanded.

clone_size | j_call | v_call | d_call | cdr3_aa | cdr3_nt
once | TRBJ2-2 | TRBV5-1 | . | CASSPYRVLLPNTGELFF | TGCGCCAGCAGCCCTTACAGGGTGCTTCTCCCGAACACCGGGGAGCTGTTTTTT
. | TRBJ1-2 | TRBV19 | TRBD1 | CASVQGEVDGYTF | TGTGCCAGTGTACAGGGGGAAGTTGATGGCTACACCTTC
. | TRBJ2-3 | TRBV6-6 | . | CASSRAELDTQYF | TGTGCCAGCAGCCGCGCCGAGTTAGATACGCAGTATTTT
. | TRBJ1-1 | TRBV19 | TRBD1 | CASSTRQGAGTEAFF | TGTGCCAGTAGTACCCGACAGGGGGCAGGTACTGAAGCTTTCTTT
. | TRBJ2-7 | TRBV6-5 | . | CASSYSGRSYEQYF | TGTGCCAGCAGTTACTCGGGGCGCTCCTACGAGCAGTACTTC
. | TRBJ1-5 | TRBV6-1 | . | CASSEAWAATGLNQPQHF | TGTGCCAGCAGTGAAGCTTGGGCTGCAACAGGGCTCAATCAGCCCCAGCATTTT
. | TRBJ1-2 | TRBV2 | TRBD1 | CASSAWDRAVDGYTF | TGTGCCAGTTCGGCGTGGGACAGGGCTGTGGATGGCTACACCTTC
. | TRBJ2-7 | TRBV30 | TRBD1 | CAWSRTGSLYHEQYF | TGTGCCTGGAGTAGGACAGGGAGCCTTTACCACGAGCAGTACTTC
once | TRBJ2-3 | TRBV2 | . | CASSPMGAFGTDTQYF | TGTGCCAGCAGTCCCATGGGGGCCTTTGGCACAGATACGCAGTATTTT
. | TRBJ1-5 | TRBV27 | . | CASSPTGGQPQHF | TGTGCCAGCAGCCCGACGGGTGGGCAGCCCCAGCATTTT
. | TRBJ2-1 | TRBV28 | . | CASSLTGTYNEQFF | TGTGCCAGCAGTTTAACAGGTACCTACAATGAGCAGTTCTTC
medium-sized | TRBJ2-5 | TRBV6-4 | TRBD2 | CASSVSAGGQETQYF | TGTGCCAGCAGTGTCTCAGCGGGAGGGCAAGAGACCCAGTACTTC
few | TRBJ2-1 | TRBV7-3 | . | CASSPVAVWNEQFF | TGTGCCAGCAGCCCGGTGGCGGTTTGGAATGAGCAGTTCTTC
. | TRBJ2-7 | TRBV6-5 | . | CASSLGGLYEQYF | TGTGCCAGCAGCCTGGGGGGGCTCTACGAGCAGTACTTC
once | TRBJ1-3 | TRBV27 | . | CASSKRVSGNTIYF | TGTGCCAGCAGCAAGCGCGTCTCTGGAAACACCATATATTTT
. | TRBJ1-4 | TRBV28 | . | CASSLRGNEKLFF | TGTGCCAGCAGCCTCAGGGGTAATGAAAAACTGTTTTTT
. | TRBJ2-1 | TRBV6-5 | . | CASSYSTASNEQFF | TGTGCCAGCAGTTACTCAACAGCCTCCAATGAGCAGTTCTTC
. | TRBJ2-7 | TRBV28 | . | CASSSTGYEQYF | TGTGCCAGCAGTTCTACAGGGTACGAGCAGTACTTC
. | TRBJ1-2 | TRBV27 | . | CASSFWGRKGGYGYTF | TGTGCCAGCAGTTTTTGGGGCCGAAAAGGTGGCTATGGCTACACCTTC
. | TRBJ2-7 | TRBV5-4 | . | CASSLSLTVYEQYF | TGTGCCAGCAGCTTGAGCCTCACAGTCTACGAGCAGTACTTC
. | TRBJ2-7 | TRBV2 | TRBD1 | CASSLKTGPYEQYF | TGTGCCAGCAGTTTAAAGACAGGGCCCTACGAGCAGTACTTC
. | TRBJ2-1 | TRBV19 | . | CASSATGSSYNEQFF | TGTGCCAGTAGTGCCACAGGCAGCTCCTACAATGAGCAGTTCTTC
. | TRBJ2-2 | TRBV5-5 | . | CASSLVFQGTGELFF | TGTGCCAGCAGCTTGGTTTTTCAGGGGACCGGGGAGCTGTTTTTT
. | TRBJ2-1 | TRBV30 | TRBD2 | CAWELAGYNEQFF | TGTGCCTGGGAACTAGCGGGGTACAATGAGCAGTTCTTC
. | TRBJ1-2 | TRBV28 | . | CASSQGYYGYTF | TGTGCCAGCAGCCAGGGGTACTATGGCTACACCTTC
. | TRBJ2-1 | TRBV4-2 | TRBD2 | CASRSGRDEQFF | TGTGCCAGCAGATCAGGGAGGGATGAGCAGTTCTTC
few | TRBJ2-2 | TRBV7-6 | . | CASSPERTGELFF | TGTGCCAGCAGCCCTGAGCGTACCGGGGAGCTGTTTTTT
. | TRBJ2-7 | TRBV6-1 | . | CASSVRDEHYEQYF | TGTGCCAGCAGCGTCAGGGATGAACACTACGAGCAGTACTTC
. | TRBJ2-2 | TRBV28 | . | CASRPGQNTGELFF | TGTGCCAGCAGACCGGGACAGAACACCGGGGAGCTGTTTTTT
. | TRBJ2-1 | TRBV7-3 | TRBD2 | CASSPTSGAYNEQFF | TGTGCCAGCAGCCCGACTAGCGGTGCCTACAATGAGCAGTTCTTC
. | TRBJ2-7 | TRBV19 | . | CASSRGVGYEQYF | TGTGCCAGTAGTAGGGGGGTAGGCTACGAGCAGTACTTC
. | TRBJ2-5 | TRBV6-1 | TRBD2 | CASSPGLAGIATQYF | TGTGCCAGCAGCCCGGGACTAGCGGGGATCGCGACCCAGTACTTC
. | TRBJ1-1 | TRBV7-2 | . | CASSSLGGARKAFF | TGTGCCAGCAGCTCCTTGGGGGGGGCACGGAAAGCTTTCTTT
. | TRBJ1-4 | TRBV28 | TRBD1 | CASSSPGTDEKLFF | TGTGCCAGCAGTTCACCCGGGACAGATGAAAAACTGTTTTTT
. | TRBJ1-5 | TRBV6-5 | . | CASSATGGHSRPQHF | TGTGCCAGCAGCGCGACAGGCGGGCATAGTCGGCCCCAGCATTTT
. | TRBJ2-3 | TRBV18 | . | CASSPGLPILKDTQYF | TGTGCCAGCTCCCCAGGACTCCCCATTTTGAAGGATACGCAGTATTTT
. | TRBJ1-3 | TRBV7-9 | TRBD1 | CASSSRQGGTGNTIYF | TGTGCCAGCAGCTCTAGACAGGGAGGCACTGGAAACACCATATATTTT
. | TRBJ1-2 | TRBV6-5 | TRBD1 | CASSETGANYGYTF | TGTGCCAGCAGTGAAACAGGGGCAAACTATGGCTACACCTTC
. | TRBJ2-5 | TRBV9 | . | CASSSLVGGETQYF | TGTGCCAGCAGCTCTCTTGTGGGCGGGGAGACCCAGTACTTC
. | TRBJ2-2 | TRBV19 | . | CASSPPPGNTGELFF | TGTGCCAGTAGTCCCCCCCCCGGGAACACCGGGGAGCTGTTTTTT
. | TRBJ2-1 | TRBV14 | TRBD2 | CASSLLAGVSNEQFF | TGTGCCAGCAGCCTCCTAGCGGGAGTTAGTAATGAGCAGTTCTTC
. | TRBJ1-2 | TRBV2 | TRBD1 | CASSAGRGDGYTF | TGTGCCAGCAGTGCCGGCAGGGGGGATGGCTACACCTTC
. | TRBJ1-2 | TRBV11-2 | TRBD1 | CASRGRSEQGRGYTF | TGTGCCAGCAGAGGACGCTCAGAACAGGGGCGAGGCTACACCTTC
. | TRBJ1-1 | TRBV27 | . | CASSLTAVNTEAFF | TGTGCCAGCAGTTTAACAGCGGTGAACACTGAAGCTTTCTTT
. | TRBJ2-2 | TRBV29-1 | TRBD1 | CSVAGTGNTGELFF | TGCAGCGTTGCCGGGACAGGGAACACCGGGGAGCTGTTTTTT
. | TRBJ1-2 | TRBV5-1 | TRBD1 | CASSWTGDAIGYTF | TGCGCCAGCAGCTGGACAGGGGACGCAATAGGCTACACCTTC
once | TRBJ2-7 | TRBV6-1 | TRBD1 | CASRSTGYSYEQYF | TGTGCCAGCAGATCGACAGGGTACTCCTACGAGCAGTACTTC
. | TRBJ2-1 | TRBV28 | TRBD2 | CASRWQTSGRSEQFF | TGTGCCAGCAGGTGGCAGACTAGCGGGAGGAGTGAGCAGTTCTTC
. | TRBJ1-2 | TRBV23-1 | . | CASPGGRYGYTF | TGCGCCAGTCCCGGGGGGCGGTATGGCTACACCTTC
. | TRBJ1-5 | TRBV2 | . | CASNPDSENQPQHF | TGTGCCAGCAACCCCGACAGTGAAAATCAGCCCCAGCATTTT
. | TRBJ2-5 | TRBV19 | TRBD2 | CASSLDREGTQYF | TGTGCCAGTAGTCTAGACCGGGAGGGGACCCAGTACTTC
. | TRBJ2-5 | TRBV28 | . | CASTKETQYF | TGTGCCAGCACCAAAGAGACCCAGTACTTC
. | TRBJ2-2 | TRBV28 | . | CASSFGGAMYTGELFF | TGTGCCAGCAGTTTTGGGGGCGCAATGTACACCGGGGAGCTGTTTTTT
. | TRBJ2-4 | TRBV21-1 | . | CASSETDKNIQYF | TGTGCCAGCAGCGAGACAGACAAAAACATTCAGTACTTC
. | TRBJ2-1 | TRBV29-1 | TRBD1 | CSVGLDRGRKWEGGRFDEQFF | TGCAGCGTTGGGTTAGACAGGGGGCGTAAGTGGGAGGGCGGGAGATTCGATGAGCAGTTCTTC
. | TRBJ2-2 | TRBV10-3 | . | CAISEILGSSAEVNTGELFF | TGTGCCATCAGTGAGATCCTAGGGTCTTCAGCGGAAGTAAACACCGGGGAGCTGTTTTTT
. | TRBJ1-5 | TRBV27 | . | CASSSKAITPNQPQHF | TGTGCCAGCAGTTCCAAAGCTATCACCCCCAATCAGCCCCAGCATTTT